The rows below give T cell receptor beta chains drawn from one sample of a study of blood T cell repertoires in COVID-19. Method: immunoSEQ multiplex PCR; TCRdb's copy keeps in-frame clones and lacks some. The repertoire holds about 68,000 clones, with roughly 90% as singletons. The specimen was peripheral blood. All receptors derive from a woman aged 55 to 70 with active COVID-19. The CDR3 runs from the conserved cysteine through the conserved F or W. A D gene is named only where the DNA matches it firmly. Some rows mark clone size as missing; the rest say once, few, many or name a class of expanded clone.

TRBV12-5	-	-	TRBJ1-2	CASGLVFYGYTF	TGTGCTAGTGGTTTGGTCTTCTATGGCTACACCTTC
TRBV5-1	-	-	TRBJ2-5	CASSLPGQRETQYF	TGCGCCAGCAGCTTGCCCGGACAAAGGGAGACCCAGTACTTC
TRBV11-2	TRBD2	-	TRBJ2-1	CASSGLAGGYNEQFF	TGTGCCAGCAGCGGACTAGCGGGAGGATACAATGAGCAGTTCTTC
TRBV4-1	-	-	TRBJ2-3	CASSPTPSTDTQYF	TGCGCCTCTTCCCCGACACCGTCCACAGATACGCAGTATTTT
TRBV6-5	-	-	TRBJ2-2	CASSKAGQNTGELFF	TGTGCCAGCAGCAAGGCGGGGCAAAACACCGGGGAGCTGTTTTTT
TRBV6-6	TRBD1	-	TRBJ2-3	CASSIGQGATDTQYF	TGTGCCAGCAGTATCGGACAGGGGGCTACAGATACGCAGTATTTT
TRBV4-1	TRBD2	-	TRBJ2-5	CASSQDWTGGREETQYF	TGCGCCAGCAGCCAAGATTGGACGGGAGGGCGAGAAGAGACCCAGTACTTC
TRBV3-1/TRBV3-2	TRBD2	-	TRBJ2-7	CASSPSTVLAAEQYF	TGTGCCAGCAGCCCCTCCACCGTCCTAGCGGCCGAGCAGTACTTC
TRBV10-2	-	-	TRBJ2-2	CAVAVQGRSNTGELFF	TGCGCCGTGGCGGTCCAGGGGCGGTCTAACACCGGGGAGCTGTTTTTT
TRBV2	TRBD2	-	TRBJ2-1	CASRTRAGGPYNEQFF	TGTGCCAGCAGGACAAGAGCGGGAGGGCCCTACAATGAGCAGTTCTTC
TRBV25-1	TRBD2	-	TRBJ2-1	CASSARLAGYNEQFF	TGTGCCAGCAGTGCCAGACTAGCGGGATATAATGAGCAGTTCTTC
TRBV11-2	-	once	TRBJ2-1	CASRDSGSYNEQFF	TGTGCCAGCAGGGACTCGGGTTCGTACAATGAGCAGTTCTTC
TRBV6-5	-	once	TRBJ1-2	CASAIDRPYGYTF	TGTGCCAGCGCCATCGACAGGCCCTATGGCTACACCTTC
TRBV5-1	TRBD2	-	TRBJ2-3	CASSPVSGSSTDTQYF	TGCGCCAGCAGCCCCGTTAGCGGGAGTAGCACAGATACGCAGTATTTT
TRBV28	TRBD1	-	TRBJ2-2	CASSSGRIRTGWESTGELFF	TGTGCCAGCAGTAGTGGGCGTATTCGGACAGGGTGGGAAAGCACCGGGGAGCTGTTTTTT
TRBV11-2	TRBD2	-	TRBJ2-3	CASSLGGRVVGTDTQYF	TGTGCCAGCAGCCTCGGGGGGAGGGTAGTGGGCACAGATACGCAGTATTTT
TRBV6-1	-	-	TRBJ2-5	CASSEGQGGRETQYF	TGTGCCAGCAGTGAAGGGCAGGGTGGTAGAGAGACCCAGTACTTC
TRBV4-1	TRBD2	-	TRBJ2-7	CASSQDIREVAYEQYF	TGCGCCAGCAGCCAAGATATTCGGGAGGTTGCCTACGAGCAGTACTTC
TRBV30	TRBD2	-	TRBJ2-1	CAWSRGELYNEQFF	TGTGCCTGGAGTCGGGGGGAGTTGTACAATGAGCAGTTCTTC
TRBV6-5	TRBD1	-	TRBJ2-3	CASSPDRGYTDTQYF	TGTGCCAGCAGCCCCGACAGGGGATACACAGATACGCAGTATTTT
TRBV30	TRBD1	-	TRBJ2-4	CAWSSTGVRGIQYF	TGTGCCTGGAGTTCGACAGGGGTTAGGGGCATTCAGTACTTC
TRBV12-3/TRBV12-4	-	-	TRBJ2-5	CASSHAGSETQYF	TGTGCCAGCAGTCACGCAGGGTCGGAGACCCAGTACTTC
TRBV24-1	TRBD1	-	TRBJ1-5	CATSDPGQGASPQHF	TGTGCCACCAGTGACCCGGGACAGGGGGCTTCGCCCCAGCATTTT
TRBV4-1	-	-	TRBJ2-4	CASSPSQGASQNIQYF	TGCGCCAGCAGCCCATCCCAGGGTGCTTCCCAAAACATTCAGTACTTC
TRBV15	TRBD1	-	TRBJ1-4	CATGATGVSNEKLFF	TGTGCCACCGGGGCTACAGGGGTCTCTAATGAAAAACTGTTTTTT
TRBV5-1	TRBD1	-	TRBJ1-1	CASSLGSLRQGANTEAFF	TGCGCCAGCAGCTTGGGATCTTTGAGGCAGGGGGCCAACACTGAAGCTTTCTTT
TRBV7-2	-	-	TRBJ1-4	CASSLSRGNEKLFF	TGTGCCAGCAGCTTATCCAGGGGTAATGAAAAACTGTTTTTT
TRBV7-2	-	-	TRBJ1-3	CASSLSSGNTIYF	TGTGCCAGCAGCTTGAGCTCTGGAAACACCATATATTTT
TRBV6-2/TRBV6-3	TRBD2	-	TRBJ2-5	CASSRALAGGQETQYF	TGTGCCAGCAGCCGCGCGCTAGCGGGAGGGCAAGAGACCCAGTACTTC
TRBV28	TRBD1	-	TRBJ1-3	CASSRTGTGNTIYF	TGTGCCAGCAGCCGGACAGGGACTGGAAACACCATATATTTT
TRBV19	TRBD2	-	TRBJ2-1	CASSMGGLAGVEQFF	TGTGCCAGTAGTATGGGGGGACTAGCGGGTGTTGAGCAGTTCTTC
TRBV10-2	-	-	TRBJ2-5	CASSESVLLPPKSQYF	TGCGCCAGCAGTGAGTCGGTATTGCTCCCCCCTAAGTCCCAGTACTTC
TRBV3-1/TRBV3-2	TRBD1	-	TRBJ1-6	CASSPGQGHNSPLHF	TGTGCCAGCAGCCCTGGACAGGGGCATAATTCACCCCTCCACTTT
TRBV28	TRBD2	once	TRBJ2-1	CASSSWTSGSNEQFF	TGTGCCAGCAGTTCCTGGACTAGCGGGAGCAATGAGCAGTTCTTC
TRBV28	-	-	TRBJ1-2	CASSLRGYGYTF	TGTGCCAGCAGTTTGCGGGGGTACGGCTACACCTTC
TRBV4-2	-	-	TRBJ2-3	CASSQEKAAGDTQYF	TGTGCCAGCAGCCAAGAAAAAGCGGCGGGGGATACGCAGTATTTT
TRBV4-1	TRBD1	-	TRBJ2-4	CASSRPPGQGAHIQYF	TGCGCCAGCAGCCGACCTCCGGGACAGGGGGCTCACATTCAGTACTTC
TRBV15	-	once	TRBJ2-7	CATSNSGDVRYEQYF	TGTGCCACCAGCAACTCAGGGGACGTGCGGTACGAGCAGTACTTC
TRBV6-6	TRBD1	-	TRBJ1-6	CASTSGGNSPLHF	TGTGCCAGCACATCAGGGGGCAATTCACCCCTCCACTTT
TRBV27	-	-	TRBJ2-5	CASSFGGGETQYF	TGTGCCAGCAGTTTTGGGGGCGGGGAGACCCAGTACTTC
TRBV7-2	TRBD1	-	TRBJ1-1	CASSRGRWETEAFF	TGTGCCAGCAGCAGGGGGCGTTGGGAGACTGAAGCTTTCTTT
TRBV5-6	-	-	TRBJ2-2	CASTSPTGNTGELFF	TGTGCCAGCACCTCCCCGACAGGGAACACCGGGGAGCTGTTTTTT
TRBV7-2	-	-	TRBJ1-2	CASSLAETVSHGYTF	TGTGCCAGCAGCTTAGCGGAGACAGTGAGTCACGGCTACACCTTC
TRBV28	TRBD1	-	TRBJ1-2	CASSFVAGGGYTF	TGTGCCAGCAGTTTTGTGGCAGGGGGCGGCTACACCTTC
TRBV6-5	-	-	TRBJ1-1	CASSYSKNTEAFF	TGTGCCAGCAGTTACTCTAAGAACACTGAAGCTTTCTTT
TRBV5-1	-	-	TRBJ2-7	CASSLIGGEQYF	TGCGCCAGCAGCTTGATCGGGGGCGAGCAGTACTTC
TRBV28	-	-	TRBJ2-7	CASSLDSSYEQYF	TGTGCCAGCAGTTTGGACAGCTCCTACGAGCAGTACTTC
TRBV18	TRBD1	-	TRBJ2-1	CASSPQTGANEQFF	TGTGCCAGCTCACCTCAGACAGGGGCCAATGAGCAGTTCTTC
TRBV7-8	-	-	TRBJ2-2	CASSLITQNTGELFF	TGTGCCAGCAGCTTAATTACTCAGAACACCGGGGAGCTGTTTTTT
TRBV12-2	-	-	TRBJ2-5	CASRCPGQRENPQETQYF	TGTGCAAGTCGCTGCCCGGGCCAGCGGGAGAATCCCCAAGAGACCCAGTACTTC
TRBV18	TRBD1	once	TRBJ1-6	CASSPRGPVNSPLHF	TGTGCCAGCTCACCAAGGGGGCCGGTCAATTCACCCCTCCACTTT